This T cell receptor beta chain was obtained from a study of cytomegalovirus exposure and HLA in healthy donors. Broader study findings: The later analysis indicated that the majority of CMV-associated TCR beta chains appeared HLA-restricted.

Though probably carrying unrecorded immune exposures, donors were nominally healthy at sampling. Of note for this clone: Its target is unknown.

PCR amplification relied on 60 Vbeta primers (plus 13 Jbeta primers). Libraries were prepared by immunoSEQ multiplex PCR; TCRdb keeps only in-frame clonotypes and omits some of them. This repertoire shows under 200,000 clones, about 80% found once; its top ten account for roughly 1.3%. Germline lookup yields CDR1 LNHDA and CDR2 SQIVND (reference sequence). With 2 bases clipped from V and 3 bases from J, the junction kept 14 bases outside the gene matches. The CDR3 runs 19 residues. Sequenced input: PBMCs. The sequence derives from a man aged 25 to 40 in good health and CMV-seronegative. This chain connects TRBV19 to TRBJ1-5, with 9 bases that match TRBD1. Here the CDR3 DNA reads TGTGCCAGTAGTATACCACCTCTTTGGGACAGGGACCCCAATCAGCCCCAGCATTTT. Translating it yields CASSIPPLWDRDPNQPQHF.